This T cell receptor (beta chain) derives from a study of Ad26.COV2.S vaccination and SARS-CoV-2 variants. Whole-study results and caveats: In TCR breadth and depth analyses, total T cell responses may have been underestimated. Comparable non-spike TCR breadth was observed in vaccine and placebo recipients.

This clone was counted once. Its target is unknown. The length of the CDR3 is 13 residues. CDR1 is LNHNV, CDR2 YYDKDF, per germline (reference sequence). Trimming took 8 bases from V and 0 from J, leaving 11 bases between them. TCRdb's copy holds only in-frame clones and misses some; the assay was immunoSEQ multiplex PCR. This sample has around 350,000 clones; 92% occur once, and the top ten carry 3% to 5%. The gene calls are TRBV15 and TRBJ2-7; D is unclear. This receptor was obtained from a human donor who had recovered from COVID-19. Sequencing was performed on peripheral blood, taken after recovery from COVID-19. The CDR3 nucleotides are TGTGCCACCTTGGGCACGGACTCCTACGAGCAGTACTTC. Its translation is CATLGTDSYEQYF.